The 30 T cell receptor beta chains below were found in one sample sequenced in a study of blood T cells in healthy people across ages. A J-beta primer mix and a sample-barcoded 5' primer were used in a second PCR of roughly 6 to 12 cycles. TCRdb fed the 5' RACE reads into MiXCR, producing one record per CDR3 protein. The repertoire holds around 500,000 distinct CDR3 sequences, with about 25% as singletons. The same specimen was also included in a second study, on T cells of mothers and their children.

The source material was blood. These receptors came from a boy between 2 and 15 years old in good health.

The rearrangement uses TRBV14 and TRBJ2-1; 8 bases agree with TRBD2. The DNA end favors TRBJ2-7, so the J call may be wrong. From germline, CDR1 is SGHDN and CDR2 FVKESK. This CDR3 spans 16 amino acids. Here the CDR3 reads CASSQQQAGAFYEQYF. CDR3 nucleotides: TGTGCCAGCAGCCAACAGCAAGCGGGAGCCTTCTACGAGCAGTACTTC.

The chain employs TRBV12-3 or TRBV12-4 and TRBJ1-5; tentatively, D is TRBD1 (5 bases). Trimming cost V 7 bases and J 3 bases, with 10 bases left between them. CDR3 length: 13 residues. The CDR3 DNA reads as TGTGCCAGCACCTGGGGACCCAATCAGCCCCAGCATTTT. Translated, it gives CASTWGPNQPQHF.

The genes are TRBV6-2 or TRBV6-3 and TRBJ2-1; D is possibly TRBD1 (6 bases). The V end lost 6 bases, the J end lost 1 base, and 19 bases lay between the germline ends. The CDR3 covers 17 residues. Germline V gives CDR1 MNHEY, CDR2 SVGEGT. In DNA, the CDR3 is TGTGCCAGCAGGGCCTCCCGCAGGGGACGTTCCTACAATGAGCAGTTCTTC. This encodes CASRASRRGRSYNEQFF.

This rearrangement joins TRBV19 to TRBJ1-2, with D possibly being TRBD1 (5 bases). CDR3 length: 16 residues. Germline values: CDR1 LNHDA, CDR2 SQIVND (reference sequence). V gave up 4 bases and J gave up 8 bases, with 23 bases separating them. The CDR3, as DNA: TGTGCCAGTAGTACTCAACCTACCGGGGCCGCGTGGGGCTACACCTTC. It yields the protein CASSTQPTGAAWGYTF.

The chain links TRBV7-9 to TRBJ2-2, with a tentative D call TRBD1 (6 bases). The CDR3 has 15 amino acids. The ends were cut back, 5 bases at V and 5 bases at J, with 15 bases in the middle. The germline gives CDR1 SEHNR, CDR2 FQNEAQ (reference sequence). CDR3 sequence reads: CASSPTTGQTGELFF. Here the CDR3 DNA reads TGTGCCAGCAGCCCAACCACAGGGCAAACCGGGGAGCTGTTTTTT.

This clonotype was counted only a few times. This chain links TRBV4-3 with TRBJ2-3; D not certain. The V gene lost 0 bases and the J gene lost 2 bases, with 6 bases spanning the gap. CDR1 LGHNA and CDR2 YSLEER come from the germline V gene. This CDR3 region has 14 residues. The CDR3 is CASSQDVFTDTQYF. In nucleotides, the CDR3 is TGCGCCAGCAGCCAAGATGTATTCACAGATACGCAGTATTTT.

The chain has TRBV4-2 and TRBJ1-2, with D tentatively TRBD1 (6 bases). The CDR3 runs to 14 residues. The V gene lost 4 bases and the J gene lost 4 bases, with 13 bases spanning the gap. Germline V lookup: CDR1 LGHNA, CDR2 YNFKEQ. The CDR3 nucleotides read TGTGCCAGCAGCCCGCCAGGGGAAGTCTATGGCTACACCTTC. It translates to CASSPPGEVYGYTF.

This chain joins TRBV7-3 and TRBJ1-3; D possibly corresponds to TRBD1 (5 bases). V gave up 1 base and J gave up 2 bases, with 12 bases separating them. The germline gives CDR1 SGHTA, CDR2 FQGTGA. The CDR3 is 16 residues long. Here the CDR3 reads CASSLNGGRPGNTIYF. CDR3 nucleotide sequence: TGTGCCAGCAGCTTAAATGGGGGGAGGCCTGGAAACACCATATATTTT. Variable domain in full (rest from reference TRBV7-3 and TRBJ1-3): GAGVSQTPSNKVTEKGKYVELRCDPISGHTALYWYRQSLGQGPEFLIYFQGTGAADDSGLPNDRFFAVRPEGSVSTLKIQRTERGDSAVYLCASSLNGGRPGNTIYFGEGSWLTVV.

The rearrangement links TRBV12-3 or TRBV12-4 to TRBJ2-7; the match to TRBD1 covers 8 bases. V was pared by 6 bases and J by 7 bases, with 5 bases of the junction left unmatched. CDR3 length: 12 amino acids. For the CDR3, the DNA is TGTGCCAGCAGGACAGGGGTAGGGGAGCAGTACTTC. Translated, it gives CASRTGVGEQYF.

As for this clonotype: With a much larger clone just one base away, this may be a read error. The J gene is TRBJ1-1, the V gene TRBV6-5; D perhaps matches TRBD1 (5 bases). Germline V gene sequence: CDR1 MNHEY, CDR2 SVGAGI. The CDR3 runs to 14 residues. The V end lost 4 bases, the J end lost 1 base, and 10 bases lay between the germline ends. The CDR3 coding sequence is TGTGCCAGCAGTTCGGGACGGAAGAACACTGAAGCTTTCTTT. This sequence encodes CASSSGRKNTEAFF.

The chain has TRBV7-8 and TRBJ2-5; D possibly corresponds to TRBD1 (6 bases). The J call may be faulty, since TRBJ2-7 better matches the DNA end. CDR1 is SGHVS, CDR2 FQNEAQ, per germline. The CDR3 totals 15 residues. The CDR3 loop is CASSPGQFITYEQYF. The CDR3 bases are TGTGCCAGCAGCCCAGGACAGTTTATCACCTACGAGCAGTACTTC.

This clonotype was picked up a small number of times. The chain carries TRBV10-2 and TRBJ1-3, with no clear D. The CDR3 runs to 11 residues. Trimming shortened V by 2 bases and J by 4 bases, and 0 bases separated the two germline ends. Germline-derived CDR1 and CDR2 are WSHSY and SAAADI. The CDR3 DNA is TGCGCCAGCAGTGAGGGAAACACCATATATTTT. This codes for CASSEGNTIYF.

Details on this clonotype: Mismatch with germline at one junction end may stem from a read error. This chain connects TRBV3-1 to TRBJ2-5, with 8 bases aligning to TRBD2. In germline, CDR1 is LGHDT, CDR2 YNNKEL (reference sequence). CDR3 length: 19 residues. In nucleotides, the CDR3 is TGTGCCAGCAGCCAAGGAGTACTAGCGGCCTTCGGGGCCCAAGGGACCCAGTACTTC. Translating it yields CASSQGVLAAFGAQGTQYF.

This clonotype has only a few counts. The rearrangement uses TRBV7-2 and TRBJ2-5; no clear D gene. The DNA matches TRBJ2-7 better at its end, which makes the J call doubtful. The germline gives CDR1 SGHTA, CDR2 FQGNSA. This CDR3 spans 13 amino acids. The CDR3 sequence: CASSLNQFNEQYF. The CDR3 nucleotides are TGTGCCAGCAGCTTAAACCAATTCAACGAGCAGTACTTC.

The gene calls are TRBV4-3 and TRBJ2-3, with 7 positions matching TRBD1. V shed 4 bases, J shed 1 base, and the junction held 8 bases outside the gene matches. CDR1 is LGHNA, CDR2 YSLEER, per germline. The CDR3 consists of 16 residues. CDR3 nucleotides: TGCGCCAGCAGCCCCTCCAACAGGGGTGGCACAGATACGCAGTATTTT. Its translation: CASSPSNRGGTDTQYF.

This clonotype came up a few times. This chain uses TRBV12-3 or TRBV12-4 with TRBJ2-1, with D tentatively TRBD2 (5 bases). This CDR3 region has 14 residues. The V end was cut by 1 base, the J end by 4 bases, with 8 bases between. The CDR3 sequence is CASSLDWRYNEQFF. The CDR3 region has the DNA TGTGCCAGCAGTTTAGACTGGAGGTACAATGAGCAGTTCTTC.

The chain links TRBV4-1 to TRBJ2-5; the D is unclear. V was cut by 6 bases and J by 3 bases, with 11 bases left in between. The CDR3 runs 13 residues. Germline V gives CDR1 MGHRA, CDR2 YSYEKL. CDR3 sequence: CASRLDYKETQYF. CDR3 DNA: TGCGCCAGCAGATTGGATTACAAAGAGACCCAGTACTTC.

This clonotype showed up just a few times. This chain joins TRBV29-1 and TRBJ2-5; D uncertain. The V end was cut by 3 bases, the J end by 4 bases, with 6 bases between. CDR3 size: 11 residues. The germline CDR1 and CDR2 sequences are SQVTM and ANQGSEA. This chain's CDR3 is CSVDWGETQYF. The CDR3, as DNA: TGCAGCGTTGACTGGGGAGAGACCCAGTACTTC.

This clonotype was picked up a small number of times. This chain joins TRBV11-3 and TRBJ1-1, with TRBD1 matching 8 bases. The CDR3 is 14 amino acids. Germline CDR1 reads SGHNT; CDR2 reads YENEEA. Losses at the gene ends were 6 bases for V and 3 bases for J; bases not matched to a gene: 6. CDR3 in DNA: TGTGCCAGCAGTTCGCACAGGGGGGACACTGAAGCTTTCTTT. As protein: CASSSHRGDTEAFF.

This clonotype was observed at least ten times. An end of the junction does not agree with germline; a read error may underlie this. The V gene is TRBV5-1, the J gene TRBJ2-5; D might be TRBD1 (5 bases). CDR3 length: 14 residues. CDR1 is SGHRS, CDR2 YFSETQ, per germline. CDR3 coding DNA: TGCGCCAGCAGCTTGGCGCCTGGCAGGGTCTTTTGGTTCTTC. It specifies CASSLAPGRVFWFF.

The chain couples TRBV12-3 or TRBV12-4 to TRBJ2-7; tentatively, D is TRBD2 (5 bases). The CDR3 is made up of 12 amino acids. The ends were cut back, 6 bases at V and 5 bases at J, with 11 bases in the middle. The CDR3 bases are TGTGCCAGCAGCCTCCCGAGGGACGAGCAGTACTTC. Translating gives CASSLPRDEQYF.

This chain connects TRBV19 to TRBJ2-2, with D maybe TRBD2 (6 bases). CDR1 is LNHDA, CDR2 SQIVND, per germline (reference sequence). V lost 5 bases, J lost 4 bases, and 20 bases lay in between. The CDR3 contains 17 residues. This chain's CDR3 is CASSWYTGRYSTGELFF. In nucleotides, the CDR3 is TGTGCCAGTAGTTGGTATACCGGGAGATATTCCACCGGGGAGCTGTTTTTT. The full variable domain, with the rest looked up from reference TRBV19 and TRBJ2-2, is DGGITQSPKYLFRKEGQNVTLSCEQNLNHDAMYWYRQDPGQGLRLIYYSQIVNDFQKGDIAEGYSVSREKKESFPLTVTSAQKNPTAFYLCASSWYTGRYSTGELFFGEGSRLTVL.

In its sample, this clonotype was seen a few times. The chain joins TRBV12-3 or TRBV12-4 to TRBJ2-3; 12 nucleotides match TRBD2. The CDR3 extends over 16 amino acids. V trimming: 5 bases; J trimming: 8 bases; junction bases outside the gene matches: 11. The CDR3: CASSQTSGGRRATQYF. The DNA of the CDR3 is TGTGCCAGCAGTCAAACTAGCGGGGGGCGCCGAGCTACGCAGTATTTT.

About this clonotype itself: A clone one base away is much larger, so this may be a read error. This sequence joins TRBV3-1 and TRBJ2-7, with D unclear. Germline CDR1 reads LGHDT; CDR2 reads YNNKEL (reference sequence). The CDR3 is 15 amino acids. CDR3 nucleotides: TGTGGCAGCAGCCGCCGGCTTGCGCTCTCCTACGAGCAGTACTTC. Translating it yields CGSSRRLALSYEQYF.

Only a few counts were recorded for this clonotype. The CDR3 reads CASSTELNTEAFF. As DNA, the CDR3 is TGTGCCAGCAGTACAGAATTGAACACTGAAGCTTTCTTT. The rearrangement uses TRBV2 and TRBJ1-1, with no clear D. Trimming took off 5 bases at V and 0 bases at J, with 7 bases between the two ends. Germline lookup yields CDR1 SNHLY and CDR2 FYNNEI. The CDR3 sequence is 13 residues long.

This clonotype turned up a few times. The chain joins TRBV4-2 to TRBJ1-4, with TRBD1 as a possible D gene (6 bases). Deletions cut 2 bases from V and 12 bases from J, with 13 bases between. Germline V gene lookup returns CDR1 LGHNA and CDR2 YNFKEQ. This CDR3 comprises 13 residues. The CDR3 protein is CASSQPDSLELFF. The CDR3 nucleotides read TGTGCCAGCAGCCAACCGGACAGTCTAGAACTGTTTTTT.

J is TRBJ1-1 and V is TRBV6-1; unclear D gene. Trimming pared 1 base from V and 0 bases from J, leaving 9 bases between. The CDR3 has 15 residues. The germline gives CDR1 MNHNS, CDR2 SASEGT. In DNA, the CDR3 is TGTGCCAGCAGTGAAGTTGGGGATTTGAACACTGAAGCTTTCTTT. Protein sequence: CASSEVGDLNTEAFF.

The chain combines TRBV6-5 with TRBJ2-4; either TRBD1 or TRBD2 may supply D (5 bases each). Germline CDR1 reads MNHEY; CDR2 reads SVGAGI. Between the trimmed V and J ends, which lost 5 bases and 1 base, there was a span of 9 bases. The CDR3 runs to 14 residues. The chain's CDR3 is CASSPGHAKNIQYF. Here the CDR3 DNA reads TGTGCCAGCAGTCCGGGGCACGCCAAAAACATTCAGTACTTC.

In this sample, this clonotype turned up a few times. The CDR3 protein is CASSPGQGGVDGYTF. The CDR3 coding sequence is TGTGCCAGCAGCCCAGGCCAGGGGGGAGTGGATGGCTACACCTTC. The genes are TRBV11-2 and TRBJ1-2; 7 bases fit TRBD1. The CDR3 sequence is 15 residues long. Germline values: CDR1 SGHAT, CDR2 FQNNGV. V shed 5 bases, J shed 6 bases, and the junction held 12 bases outside the gene matches.

The chain employs TRBV11-2 and TRBJ2-1; D call uncertain. The end of the DNA is better explained by TRBJ2-5, so the J call may be wrong. Germline values: CDR1 SGHAT, CDR2 FQNNGV. This CDR3 has 14 amino acids. In DNA, the CDR3 is TGTGCCAGCAGCTTATATGTAATCGGAGAGACCCAGTACTTC. Encoded protein: CASSLYVIGETQYF.